This note documents a single T cell receptor beta chain sequence. Its antigen is not known. Adult allogeneic hematopoietic cell transplant recipients with steroid-refractory graft-versus-host disease were prospectively enrolled for research autopsy. This sample stems from a study of tissue T cells after allogeneic stem cell transplantation. Sequencing of TCRbeta CDR3 at survey depth gave sequences and template counts. TCRdb's copy holds only in-frame clones and misses some; the assay was immunoSEQ multiplex PCR. The sample includes fewer than 3,000 clones, 50% to 65% seen only once; the top ten take approximately 22%. Study results and limitations: Only a limited share of tissue TCRs appeared in blood or spleen. Alloreactivity or antigen specificity of tissue TCRs was not determined; some clones might be host cells.

The germline gives CDR1 SEHNR, CDR2 FQNEAQ (reference sequence). There are 15 residues in the CDR3. With 1 base removed from V and 1 base from J, the gap between germline ends came to 10 bases. The clonotype comes from a male patient over 55 with steroid-refractory graft-versus-host disease after an allogeneic stem cell transplant. Some of these T cells may belong to the graft donor. The chain carries TRBV7-9 and TRBJ1-2, with D possibly being TRBD1 (6 bases). Sequencing was performed on duodenal tissue, taken at autopsy. CDR3 protein: CASSLGSGVNYGYTF. Here the CDR3 DNA reads TGTGCCAGCAGCTTAGGCTCAGGGGTTAACTATGGCTACACCTTC.